Below, one T cell receptor (beta chain) is given with its context. This CDR3 spans 13 amino acids. With 8 bases clipped from V and 4 bases from J, the junction kept 7 bases outside the gene matches. In germline, CDR1 is LNHDA, CDR2 SQIVND (reference sequence). Measured with immunoSEQ multiplex PCR; TCRdb has only the in-frame clones, and not every one. The sample carries fewer than 110,000 clones, roughly 90% recorded once. This specimen comes from a study of T cell responses to AZD1222 COVID-19 vaccine. Source: peripheral blood, taken 28 days after the second AZD1222 dose. The source is an adult who received the AZD1222 COVID-19 vaccine. The chain combines TRBV19 with TRBJ2-5; 7 nucleotides align to TRBD2. CDR3 protein: CASCPSGGETQYF. In DNA form, the CDR3 reads TGTGCCAGTTGTCCCTCGGGGGGAGAGACCCAGTACTTC.